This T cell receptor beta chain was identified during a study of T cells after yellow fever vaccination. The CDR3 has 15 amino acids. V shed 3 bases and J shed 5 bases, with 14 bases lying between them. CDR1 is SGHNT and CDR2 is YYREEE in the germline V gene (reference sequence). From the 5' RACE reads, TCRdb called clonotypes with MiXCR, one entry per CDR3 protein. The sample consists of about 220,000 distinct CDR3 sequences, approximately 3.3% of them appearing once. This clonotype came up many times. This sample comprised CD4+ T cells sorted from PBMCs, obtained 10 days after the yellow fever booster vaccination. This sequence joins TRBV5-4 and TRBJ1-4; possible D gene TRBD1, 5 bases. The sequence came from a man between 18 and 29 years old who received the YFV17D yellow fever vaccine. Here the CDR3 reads CASSSRSRGNEKLFF. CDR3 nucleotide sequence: TGTGCCAGCAGCTCCCGGAGTAGGGGAAATGAAAAACTGTTTTTT.